This TCR beta chain stems from a study of shared clonotypes between healthy human individuals (dated by TCRdb to 2018 to 2021). For the study in its entirety: A couple of women and a few men aged 18 to 49 years were included in the cohort. For each donor, three plates each were used for CD4 naive and CD4 memory, two plates were used for CD8 naive, and one plate was used for CD8 memory. To estimate repertoire size and how much clonotypes are shared between individuals, the study performed deep sequencing of blood TCR repertoires from about 5 healthy adults. To increase sequencing depth and limit assay-specific biases, TCR repertoire library preparation and sequencing were carried out by different laboratories using diverse techniques. Between about 0.94 and 10 billion PBMCs per donor were obtained by leukapheresis.

CD8 naive samples were CD45RO-negative cells positively selected for CCR7, giving a CD45RA+CCR7+ population that excluded TemRA cells. The donors were healthy, HIV-negative adults with no recently reported acute infections or vaccinations. All donors were Caucasian adults living in Nashville, Tennessee, USA. Blood was collected by leukapheresis, and PBMCs were isolated by Ficoll-Histopaque density gradient centrifugation and then cryopreserved in liquid nitrogen vapor phase. Analytical flow cytometry was used to check the purity and quantity of each magnetically sorted T cell population. Genomic DNA was isolated from every sorted fraction and measured by UV absorbance on a Nanodrop 2000c. Paper-wide results and their limitations: Pairwise subsampling led to the expectation that sequencing depth would affect the degree of clonotype sharing among donors. Clonotypes shared by all four sorted-subset donors showed higher generation probabilities than non-shared clonotypes. Sharing across a handful of donors was observed for 4.5% to 6.5% of naive CD4, over 3% of naive CD8, 2% to 2.5% of memory CD4, and about 0.4% of memory CD8 clonotypes. Even with the large sequencing depth, rarefaction of the sorted-subset datasets indicated that sequencing was incomplete. Because the study included only a small number of donors, the genetic and exposure-history diversity represented was limited. Naive subsets generally had larger estimated clonotype richness than memory subsets did. Sampling was restricted to blood, and TCR repertoires in tissue are likely to differ from TCR repertoires in blood.

As concerns this clone: The clone's antigen remains unknown. One base away there is no much larger clone; base qualities are not given.

Using the deep immunoSEQ assay, multiplex PCR amplified TCR CDR3 regions from genomic DNA. Extracted genomic DNA from each cell subset was spread evenly across all wells of several immunoSEQ 96-well plates, with each plate serving as a replicate. For sorted subsets, around 0.2 ug of genomic DNA, equivalent to about 30,000 T cell genomes, went into each replicate PCR. The purified libraries were quantified using a Qubit 3.0 fluorometer, sized with a Bioanalyzer 2100, and then quantified again using the KAPA Library Quantification kit. Each immunoSEQ 96-well plate was sequenced on its own single-read 150-cycle Illumina NextSeq 550 flow cell. The paper's processing steps were these. Because only junctional sequences without quality scores were contained in the immunoSEQ output, filtering matching that applied to full-length reads could not be performed. Sequences were annotated with PyIR, a Python wrapper for IgBLAST v1.9, using IMGT germline references to assign V/J genes and CDR3. Reads with weak V/J assignments (E-value above 1e-6), missing CDR3, stop codons, out-of-frame junctions, or ambiguous translated residues were removed. V3J clonotypes were defined by identical inferred V gene, J gene, and CDR3 amino acid sequence. The percentage overlap between two repertoires was calculated by dividing the number of shared unique clonotypes by the size of the smaller repertoire. RTK rarefaction, the Chao1 estimator, and Recon v2.1 estimates of unobserved clonotypes were used to assess repertoire richness. Generation probabilities for all TCRbeta clonotypes obtained by the gDNA method from a handful of donors were computed using OLGA. As stored in TCRdb, this immuneACCESS dataset retains in-frame rearrangements with V and J assigned. A fraction of the clones does not appear; measured against another copy, unresolved V genes explain less than half of the discrepancy, and the remainder lacks a known reason. Clone size and V and J calls were adopted from that table, with D and trimming inferred from the DNA. This sample has around 1.9 million clones in its table, and about 93% of those were observed once. Of the sample, 1.5% to 2% is held by the ten largest clones.

The CDR3 sequence holds 14 residues, the cysteine and phenylalanine included. Only the CDR3 DNA is retained, 42 bases long and in frame from the first base. The V end loses 1 base and the J end loses 7 bases, and a stretch of 13 bases separates them. As encoded in the germline V gene, CDR1 is KGHSY while CDR2 is FQNENV. This receptor was identified in a man in his late teens or twenties in good health. Some clones in this sample may be carry-over from other donors' samples. Input material: naive CD8+ T cells from PBMCs. In light of the paper, this sample's cell subset or site label describes: CD45RA+CCR7+. The rearranged segments are TRBV16 and TRBJ1-1, with the D gene call left open. CDR3 protein: CASSQFRQHFEAFF. The sequenced DNA is TGTGCCAGCAGCCAATTCCGGCAACATTTTGAAGCTTTCTTT.